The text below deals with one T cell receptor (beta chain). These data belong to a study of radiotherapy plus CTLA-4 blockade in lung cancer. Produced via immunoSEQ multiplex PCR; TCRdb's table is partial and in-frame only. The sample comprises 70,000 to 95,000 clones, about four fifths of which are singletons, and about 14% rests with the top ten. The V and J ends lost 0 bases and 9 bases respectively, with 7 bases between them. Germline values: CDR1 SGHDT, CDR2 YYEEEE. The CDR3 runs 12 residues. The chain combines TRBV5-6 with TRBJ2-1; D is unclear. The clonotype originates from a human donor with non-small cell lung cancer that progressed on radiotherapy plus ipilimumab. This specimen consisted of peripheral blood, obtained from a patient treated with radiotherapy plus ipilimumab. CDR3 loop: CASSLVSGEQFF. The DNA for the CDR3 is TGTGCCAGCAGCTTGGTTTCGGGTGAGCAGTTCTTC.